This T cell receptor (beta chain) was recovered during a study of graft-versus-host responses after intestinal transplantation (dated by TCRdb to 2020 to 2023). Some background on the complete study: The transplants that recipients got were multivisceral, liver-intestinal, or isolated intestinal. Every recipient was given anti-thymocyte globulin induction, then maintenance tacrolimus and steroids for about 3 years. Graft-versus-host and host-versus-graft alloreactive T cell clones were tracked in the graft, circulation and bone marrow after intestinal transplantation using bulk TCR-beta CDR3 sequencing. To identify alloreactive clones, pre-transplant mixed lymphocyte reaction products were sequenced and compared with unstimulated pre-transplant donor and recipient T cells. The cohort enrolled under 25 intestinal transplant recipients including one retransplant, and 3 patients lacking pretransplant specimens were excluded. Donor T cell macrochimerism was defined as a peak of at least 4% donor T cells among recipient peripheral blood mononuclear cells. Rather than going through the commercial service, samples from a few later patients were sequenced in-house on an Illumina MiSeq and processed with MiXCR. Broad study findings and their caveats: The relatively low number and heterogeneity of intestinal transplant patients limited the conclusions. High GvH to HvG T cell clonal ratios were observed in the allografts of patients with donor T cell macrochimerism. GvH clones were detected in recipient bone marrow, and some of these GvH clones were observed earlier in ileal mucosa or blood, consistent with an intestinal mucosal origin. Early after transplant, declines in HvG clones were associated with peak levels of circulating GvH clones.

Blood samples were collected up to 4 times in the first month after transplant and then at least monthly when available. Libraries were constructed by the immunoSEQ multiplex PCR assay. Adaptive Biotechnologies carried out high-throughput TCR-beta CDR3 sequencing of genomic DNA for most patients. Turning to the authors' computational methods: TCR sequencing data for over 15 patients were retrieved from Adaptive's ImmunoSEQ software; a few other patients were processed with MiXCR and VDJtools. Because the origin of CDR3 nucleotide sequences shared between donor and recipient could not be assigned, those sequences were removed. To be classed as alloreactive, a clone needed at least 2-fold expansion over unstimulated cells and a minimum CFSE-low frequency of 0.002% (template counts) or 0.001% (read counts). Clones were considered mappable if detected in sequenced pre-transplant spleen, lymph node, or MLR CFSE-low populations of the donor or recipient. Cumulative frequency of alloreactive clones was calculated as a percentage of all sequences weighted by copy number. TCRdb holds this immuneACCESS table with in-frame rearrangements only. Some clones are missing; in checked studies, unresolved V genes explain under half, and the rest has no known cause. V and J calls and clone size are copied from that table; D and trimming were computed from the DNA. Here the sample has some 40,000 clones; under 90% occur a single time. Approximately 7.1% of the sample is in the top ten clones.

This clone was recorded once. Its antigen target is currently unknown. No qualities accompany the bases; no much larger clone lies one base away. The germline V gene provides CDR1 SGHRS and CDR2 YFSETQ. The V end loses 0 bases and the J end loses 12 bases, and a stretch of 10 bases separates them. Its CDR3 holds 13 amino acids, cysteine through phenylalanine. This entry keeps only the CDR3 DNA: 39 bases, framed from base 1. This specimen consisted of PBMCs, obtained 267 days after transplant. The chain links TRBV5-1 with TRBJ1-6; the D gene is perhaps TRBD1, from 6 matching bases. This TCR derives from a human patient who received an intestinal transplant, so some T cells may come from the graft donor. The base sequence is TGCGCCAGCAGCTTGGGTAACAGGGAACCCCTCCACTTT. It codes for CASSLGNREPLHF.